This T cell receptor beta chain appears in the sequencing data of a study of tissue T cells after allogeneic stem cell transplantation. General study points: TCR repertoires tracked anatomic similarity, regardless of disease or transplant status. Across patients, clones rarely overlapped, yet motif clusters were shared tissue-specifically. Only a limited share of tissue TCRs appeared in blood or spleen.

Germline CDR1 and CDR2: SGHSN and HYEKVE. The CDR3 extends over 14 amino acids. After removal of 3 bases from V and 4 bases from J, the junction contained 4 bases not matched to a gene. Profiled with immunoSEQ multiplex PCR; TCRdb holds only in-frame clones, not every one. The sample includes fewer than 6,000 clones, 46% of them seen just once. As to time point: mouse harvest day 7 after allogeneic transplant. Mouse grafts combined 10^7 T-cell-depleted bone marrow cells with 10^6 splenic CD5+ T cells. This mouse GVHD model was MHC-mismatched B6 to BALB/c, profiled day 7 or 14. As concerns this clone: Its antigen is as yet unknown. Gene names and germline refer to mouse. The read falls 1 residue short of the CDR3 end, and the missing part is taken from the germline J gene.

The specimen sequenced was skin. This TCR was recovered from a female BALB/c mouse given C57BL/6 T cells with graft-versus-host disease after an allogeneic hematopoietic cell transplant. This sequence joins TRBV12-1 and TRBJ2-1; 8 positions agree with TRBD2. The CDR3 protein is CASSFGGGYAEQFF. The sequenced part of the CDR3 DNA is TGTGCCAGCTCTTTTGGGGGGGGGTATGCTGAGCAGTTC.